The TCR beta chain described here comes from a study of PD-1 blockade in classical Hodgkin lymphoma. Every patient experienced relapse after autologous stem cell transplantation, and brentuximab vedotin exposure varied. There are 17 residues in the CDR3. Germline values: CDR1 SGHAT, CDR2 FQNNGV. J was trimmed by 3 bases and V by 4 bases; bases with no gene match: 13. The repertoire was sequenced with immunoSEQ multiplex PCR; TCRdb's copy has only in-frame clones and lacks some. The data show approximately 73,000 clones, about 93% seen once. This receptor was taken from a human donor with classical Hodgkin lymphoma. This chain links TRBV11-2 with TRBJ2-7; TRBD1 matches at 9 bases. The sequences come from peripheral blood mononuclear cells (PBMCs), collected at baseline. The CDR3 here is CASSWDTPGQGGYEQYF. CDR3 bases: TGTGCCAGCAGCTGGGACACGCCGGGACAGGGAGGCTACGAGCAGTACTTC.